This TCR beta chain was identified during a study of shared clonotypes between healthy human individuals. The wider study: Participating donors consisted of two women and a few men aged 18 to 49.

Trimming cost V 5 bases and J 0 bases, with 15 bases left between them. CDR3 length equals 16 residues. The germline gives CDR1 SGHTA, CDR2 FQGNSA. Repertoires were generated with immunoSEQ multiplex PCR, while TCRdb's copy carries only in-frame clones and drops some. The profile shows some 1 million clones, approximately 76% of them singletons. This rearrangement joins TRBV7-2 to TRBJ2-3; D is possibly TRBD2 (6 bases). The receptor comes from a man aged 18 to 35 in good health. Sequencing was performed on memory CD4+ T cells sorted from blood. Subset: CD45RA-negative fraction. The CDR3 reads CASSILLARSTDTQYF. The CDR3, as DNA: TGTGCCAGCAGCATCCTCCTAGCGCGAAGCACAGATACGCAGTATTTT.